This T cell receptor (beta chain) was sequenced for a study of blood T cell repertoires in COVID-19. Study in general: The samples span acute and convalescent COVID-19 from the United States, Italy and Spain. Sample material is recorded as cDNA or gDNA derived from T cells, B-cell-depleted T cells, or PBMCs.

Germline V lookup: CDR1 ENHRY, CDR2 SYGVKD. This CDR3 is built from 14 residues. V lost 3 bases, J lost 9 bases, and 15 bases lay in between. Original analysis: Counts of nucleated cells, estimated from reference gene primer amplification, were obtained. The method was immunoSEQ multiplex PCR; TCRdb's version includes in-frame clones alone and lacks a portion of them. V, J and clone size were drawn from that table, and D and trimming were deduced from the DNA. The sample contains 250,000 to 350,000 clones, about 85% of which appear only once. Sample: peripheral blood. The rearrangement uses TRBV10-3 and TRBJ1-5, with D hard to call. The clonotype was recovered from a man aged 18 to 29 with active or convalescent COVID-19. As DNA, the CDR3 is TGTGCCATCAGTGAATCCGGTCCCGAGGCGCCCCAGCATTTT. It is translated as CAISESGPEAPQHF.